The rows below give T cell receptor beta chains drawn from one sample of a study of T cell responses to AZD1222 COVID-19 vaccine. The table came from immunoSEQ multiplex PCR; TCRdb's copy has only in-frame clones and leaves some out. The sample lists about 150,000 clones; over 75% were seen once. The specimen was peripheral blood, collected on day 0 of AZD1222 vaccination. The receptors derive from an adult in good health. Each CDR3 is given with its conserved first and last residue. D genes are given only for firm matches. Size tells how often a clone was seen (once, few, many) or the class of an expanded clone, and some rows leave it out.

- | - | 16 | TRBJ1-4 | TRBV11-2 | TGTGCCAGCAGCTTAGATCCCTTTCTTCCCCCAGAAAAACTGTTTTTT | CASSLDPFLPPEKLFF
- | - | 16 | TRBJ2-3 | TRBV5-4 | TGTGCCAGCAGCTCGTCAGGGGGGACCAGCACAGATACGCAGTATTTT | CASSSSGGTSTDTQYF
- | TRBD2 | 15 | TRBJ2-1 | TRBV29-1 | TGCAGCGTTTTTCTAGCGGAGTACCTCTACAATGAGCAGTTCTTC | CSVFLAEYLYNEQFF
- | - | 16 | TRBJ2-3 | TRBV3-1/TRBV3-2 | TGTGCCAGCAGCCAAGGTTGGGGTTCTAGCACAGATACGCAGTATTTT | CASSQGWGSSTDTQYF
once | TRBD2 | 17 | TRBJ2-3 | TRBV11-2 | TGTGCCAGCAGCCGGGGGGGACTAGCGGGAGGGCCTAGTACGCAGTATTTT | CASSRGGLAGGPSTQYF
- | - | 13 | TRBJ1-1 | TRBV5-6 | TGTGCCAGCACCCTGACTGATGGAACTGAAGCTTTCTTT | CASTLTDGTEAFF
- | - | 15 | TRBJ1-2 | TRBV5-4 | TGTGCCAGCAGCCCTAAGGAGGCAGGCGGTGTGGGCTACACCTTC | CASSPKEAGGVGYTF
- | TRBD1 | 15 | TRBJ1-1 | TRBV16 | TGTGCCAGCAGCCAGACAGGGGTGGGGAGCACTGAAGCTTTCTTT | CASSQTGVGSTEAFF
- | - | 13 | TRBJ2-7 | TRBV12-3/TRBV12-4 | TGTGCCAGCAGTTTACCCCCAGCCTACGAGCAGTACTTC | CASSLPPAYEQYF
- | - | 13 | TRBJ1-6 | TRBV2 | TGTGCCAGCACCTTAGACTCGAATTCACCCCTCCACTTT | CASTLDSNSPLHF
- | - | 15 | TRBJ1-2 | TRBV4-2 | TGTGCCAGCAGCCAAGAACCAGAGCTTAACTATGGCTACACCTTC | CASSQEPELNYGYTF
- | TRBD2 | 14 | TRBJ2-7 | TRBV5-1 | TGCGCCAGCAGCTTGGGGGCGGGGGACTACGAGCAGTACTTC | CASSLGAGDYEQYF
- | - | 16 | TRBJ2-1 | TRBV7-9 | TGTGCCAGCAGCTTAGCCTTGGGGACCGGCTACAATGAGCAGTTCTTC | CASSLALGTGYNEQFF
once | - | 15 | TRBJ2-3 | TRBV2 | TGTGCCAGCAGTACCAGGGATAAGGGCGCAGATACGCAGTATTTT | CASSTRDKGADTQYF
- | - | 15 | TRBJ1-1 | TRBV12-5 | TGTGCTAGTGGTTTGGTACTTGGGCGGAACACTGAAGCTTTCTTT | CASGLVLGRNTEAFF
- | - | 13 | TRBJ2-7 | TRBV10-1 | TGCGCCAGCAGTGAGTCGATATTTCTCGAGCAGTACTTC | CASSESIFLEQYF
- | TRBD2 | 15 | TRBJ2-3 | TRBV19 | TGTGCCAGTAGTACACTAGCGGGAGCCACCGATACGCAGTATTTT | CASSTLAGATDTQYF
- | TRBD2 | 13 | TRBJ2-7 | TRBV2 | TGTGCCAGCAGTTCTAGCGAGCGGGGCGAGCAGTACTTC | CASSSSERGEQYF
- | - | 15 | TRBJ2-1 | TRBV7-8 | TGTGCCAGCAGCGACCGTGACCCGGGCCTAGATGAGCAGTTCTTC | CASSDRDPGLDEQFF
- | TRBD2 | 16 | TRBJ2-1 | TRBV7-2 | TGTGCCAGCAGCTTAGGCGGTAGCGGGGGTTACAATGAGCAGTTCTTC | CASSLGGSGGYNEQFF
- | - | 20 | TRBJ1-5 | TRBV23-1 | TGCGCCAGCAGTCAATCCCCTCCCCCGGGGCACCCTCTATCCGATCAGCCCCAGCATTTT | CASSQSPPPGHPLSDQPQHF
- | - | 16 | TRBJ1-4 | TRBV9 | TGTGCCAGCAGCCCCCCCCCGGGTCTGGACGATGAAAAACTGTTTTTT | CASSPPPGLDDEKLFF
- | - | 10 | TRBJ2-7 | TRBV29-1 | TGCAGCGTAGGCTCCTACGAGCAGTACTTC | CSVGSYEQYF
- | - | 15 | TRBJ1-2 | TRBV5-1 | TGCGCCAGCAGCTTGATCGGGGACACATCCAGCGACTACACCTTC | CASSLIGDTSSDYTF
- | - | 16 | TRBJ2-3 | TRBV5-1 | TGCGCCAGCAGCTGGGCGAGCGGTGCTAGCACAGATACGCAGTATTTT | CASSWASGASTDTQYF
- | - | 13 | TRBJ2-1 | TRBV4-2 | TGTGCCAGCAGCGAGGGGTCTTACAATGAGCAGTTCTTC | CASSEGSYNEQFF
- | TRBD1 | 15 | TRBJ1-5 | TRBV6-5 | TGTGCCAGCAGGTCCGGGACAGGGGTTAATCAGCCCCAGCATTTT | CASRSGTGVNQPQHF
- | - | 15 | TRBJ1-1 | TRBV29-1 | TGCAGCGTCGGGGGGACGACCGGCATGAACACTGAAGCTTTCTTT | CSVGGTTGMNTEAFF
- | - | 14 | TRBJ2-1 | TRBV11-2 | TGTGCCAGCAGCTTAGGGACAGTATGGGGTGAGCAGTTCTTC | CASSLGTVWGEQFF
- | - | 11 | TRBJ2-7 | TRBV7-9 | TGTGCCAGCAGCTTTTCCTACGAGCAGTACTTC | CASSFSYEQYF
- | - | 15 | TRBJ2-3 | TRBV6-4 | TGTGCCAGCAGTCCAGCGGGTGCTAGCACAGATACGCAGTATTTT | CASSPAGASTDTQYF
- | - | 13 | TRBJ2-7 | TRBV11-2 | TGTGCCAGCAGCCAAGGGGGGGACTACGAGCAGTACTTC | CASSQGGDYEQYF
- | - | 13 | TRBJ1-5 | TRBV19 | TGTGCCGTTGCGGAGAGCACAGGGCAGCCCCAGCATTTT | CAVAESTGQPQHF
- | - | 13 | TRBJ1-1 | TRBV7-9 | TGTGCCAGCAGCTTAGAAGGGAACACTGAAGCTTTCTTT | CASSLEGNTEAFF